This TCR beta chain was recorded in a study of T cells in Graves' hyperthyroidism and ophthalmopathy. Overall study findings and caveats: Separation of ophthalmopathy from stable hyperthyroidism was achieved by a 13 V-J model.

There are 16 residues in the CDR3. J was trimmed by 5 bases and V by 4 bases; bases with no gene match: 11. The germline V gene has CDR1 LGHNA and CDR2 YSLEER. Patients having uncontrolled infection, another autoimmune disease, pregnancy or lactation were not included. Clinical symptoms, serum thyroxine and TRAb, thyroid ultrasound and orbital computed tomography together formed the diagnostic basis. Source material for PBMCs was 10 ml fresh peripheral blood. This clonotype occurred a few times. Antigen specificity is unknown. Amplification of TCR beta CDR3 regions was performed using RNA transcripts as template. An initial round of RT-PCR targeting the TCR CDR3 relied on the HTBI primer set. TCRdb passed the multiplex PCR reads through MiXCR, listing each CDR3 protein once. Of hundreds of thousands of distinct CDR3 sequences in the sample, roughly 20% were seen once.

The chain has TRBV4-3 and TRBJ2-5; 9 positions agree with TRBD1. Material for sequencing was blood. This receptor was taken from a man younger than 40 with Graves' ophthalmopathy. CDR3: CASSRYHNRGLETQYF. The CDR3, as DNA: TGCGCCAGCAGCCGATACCACAACAGGGGGCTGGAGACCCAGTACTTC.